This entry lists 4 T cell receptor beta chains sequenced from one sample in a study of blood T cells in healthy people across ages. PCR was performed a second time for about 6 to 12 cycles using a sample-barcoded 5' primer and a J-beta primer mix. TCRdb ran MiXCR on the 5' RACE reads and lists one entry per CDR3 protein. The sample has under 1,000,000 distinct CDR3 sequences; about 37% are singletons. The sample taken for sequencing was blood. The origin of the receptors is a man between 18 and 29 years old in good health.

This clonotype was picked up a small number of times. This chain links TRBV2 with TRBJ1-2; D might be TRBD1 (5 bases). The CDR3 is 14 amino acids. The germline gives CDR1 SNHLY, CDR2 FYNNEI. Between the trimmed V and J ends, which lost 3 bases and 3 bases, there was a span of 11 bases. The CDR3 coding sequence is TGTGCCAGCAGTGAGGGGGGTGGTGACTATGGCTACACCTTC. Translating gives CASSEGGGDYGYTF.

The chain joins TRBV15 to TRBJ2-1, with D maybe TRBD2 (5 bases). The germline V gene has CDR1 LNHNV and CDR2 YYDKDF (reference sequence). The CDR3 consists of 12 residues. The V gene lost 0 bases and the J gene lost 10 bases, with 7 bases spanning the gap. The CDR3 loop reads CATSRDTGEQFF. The CDR3 coding sequence is TGTGCCACCAGCAGAGATACGGGGGAGCAGTTCTTC. Full variable domain (rest looked up from reference TRBV15 and TRBJ2-1): DAMVIQNPRYQVTQFGKPVTLSCSQTLNHNVMYWYQQKSSQAPKLLFHYYDKDFNNEADTPDNFQSRRPNTSFCFLDIRSPGLGDTAMYLCATSRDTGEQFFGPGTRLTVL.

This clonotype was counted only a few times. The rearrangement joins TRBV5-5 to TRBJ1-2; D perhaps matches TRBD1 (5 bases). This CDR3 has 14 amino acids. Germline V gives CDR1 SGHKS, CDR2 YYEKEE (reference sequence). V was clipped by 0 bases and J by 3 bases, with 9 bases between them. The chain's CDR3 is CASSLGLGDYGYTF. The CDR3 nucleotides are TGTGCCAGCAGCTTGGGTTTAGGGGACTATGGCTACACCTTC.

In its sample, this clonotype was seen once. The rearrangement uses TRBV20-1 and TRBJ2-1; D is ambiguous. Trimming removed 4 bases at V and 3 bases at J, with 10 bases between. The CDR3 length is 13 residues. From germline, CDR1 is DFQATT and CDR2 SNEGSKA (reference sequence). The CDR3 region is CSAIQGDYNEQFF. CDR3 coding DNA: TGCAGTGCTATCCAAGGAGACTACAATGAGCAGTTCTTC.